This entry lists 16 T cell receptor beta chains sequenced from one sample in a study of blood T cells in healthy people across ages. PCR was performed a second time for about 7 to 11 cycles using a sample-barcoded 5' primer and a J-beta primer mix. Each CDR3 protein is one row after TCRdb ran MiXCR on the 5' RACE reads. The top ten hold 30% to 40% of the sample, which has hundreds of thousands of distinct CDR3 sequences, under 70% seen once. Sequences were obtained from blood. The receptors here all came from a man aged 60 to 75 in good health.

The CDR3 spells CASSLDGRGFSYNEQFF. The CDR3 DNA sequence: TGCGCCAGCAGCTTGGATGGACGGGGCTTCTCCTACAATGAGCAGTTCTTC. The chain uses TRBV5-1 and TRBJ2-1; D might be TRBD1 or TRBD2, each matching 5 bases. V lost 0 bases and J 0 bases, leaving 13 bases between the germline ends. The CDR3 has 17 amino acids. CDR1 and CDR2 from the germline V gene are SGHRS and YFSETQ.

V and J are TRBV7-9 and TRBJ2-7, with D unresolved. V lost 5 bases and J lost 0, with 14 bases in between. The V gene's germline CDR1 is SEHNR and CDR2 FQNEAQ (reference sequence). The CDR3 consists of 15 residues. CDR3 in amino acids: CASSITPGPSYEQYF. CDR3 DNA sequence: TGTGCCAGCAGCATCACCCCGGGCCCCTCCTACGAGCAGTACTTC.

This clonotype appeared a single time. The CDR3 here is CASSPRGLAGNEQFF. Written as DNA, the CDR3 is TGCGCCAGCAGCCCCAGGGGACTAGCGGGCAATGAGCAGTTCTTC. V usage is TRBV4-1 and J usage is TRBJ2-1; 12 bases match TRBD2. The V gene end was trimmed by 4 bases and the J gene end by 6 bases; junction bases not matched to a gene: 4. The V gene's germline CDR1 is MGHRA and CDR2 YSYEKL. The CDR3 is made up of 15 amino acids.

This clonotype has more than one count but fewer than ten. This chain connects TRBV28 to TRBJ2-5; a possible D gene is TRBD1 (6 bases). The CDR3 runs 15 residues. CDR1 and CDR2 (germline): MDHEN, SYDVKM. The V end lost 4 bases, the J end lost 3 bases, and 15 bases lay between the germline ends. The DNA for the CDR3 is TGTGCCAGCAGTTCGACAGGCGGCGCAGAAGAGACCCAGTACTTC. It encodes CASSSTGGAEETQYF.

The chain combines TRBV7-9 with TRBJ2-1; possible D gene TRBD2, 6 bases. Per germline, CDR1 SEHNR and CDR2 FQNEAQ (reference sequence). The length of the CDR3 is 15 residues. V shed 1 base and J shed 8 bases, with 15 bases lying between them. CDR3 in amino acids: CASSLGGLRTDEQFF. CDR3 coding DNA: TGTGCCAGCAGCTTAGGGGGACTGCGGACCGATGAGCAGTTCTTC.

The chain employs TRBV21-1 and TRBJ2-7; whether TRBD1, the table's D call, matches the DNA was not checked. TRBV21-1 is a listed pseudogene. CDR3 size: 16 residues. CDR3 nucleotide sequence: TGTGCCAGCAGCCCCCGCCCCGGGACAGGGCTCTACGAGCAGTACTTC. Its protein product is CASSPRPGTGLYEQYF.

This clonotype showed up many times. A read error may explain this, as a much larger clone is one base away. The chain employs TRBV7-2 and TRBJ2-1; no definite D call. The assigned J gene may be wrong: the sequence end matches TRBJ2-7 better. CDR1 is SGHTA, CDR2 FQGNSA, per germline. This CDR3 has 15 residues. This chain's CDR3 is CASSPSSSSYNEQYF. CDR3 bases: TGTGCCAGCAGCCCCTCCAGTAGCTCCTACAATGAGCAGTACTTC.

The CDR3: CASSSEVGGKNIQYF. CDR3 coding DNA: TGCGCCAGCAGCTCCGAAGTGGGGGGCAAAAACATTCAGTACTTC. The chain uses TRBV5-1 and TRBJ2-4; tentatively, D is TRBD2 (6 bases). CDR1 and CDR2 (germline): SGHRS, YFSETQ. The CDR3 loop spans 15 amino acids. V dropped 3 bases and J dropped 3 bases, with 13 bases sitting between them.

The chain couples TRBV12-3 or TRBV12-4 to TRBJ2-4; 9 bases align to TRBD2. With 6 bases clipped from V and 6 bases from J, the junction kept 3 bases outside the gene matches. CDR3 length: 13 amino acids. CDR3 region: CASRVAGVNIQYF. DNA of the CDR3: TGTGCCAGCAGGGTAGCGGGGGTAAACATTCAGTACTTC.

The genes are TRBV7-9 and TRBJ2-1, with a possible D match to TRBD2 (5 bases). In germline, CDR1 is SEHNR, CDR2 FQNEAQ (reference sequence). Trimming cost V 8 bases and J 3 bases, with 17 bases left between them. There are 15 residues in the CDR3. This CDR3 is CASQRVGYFYNEQFF. Here the CDR3 DNA reads TGTGCCAGCCAGAGGGTAGGCTATTTCTACAATGAGCAGTTCTTC. Full variable domain (outside the CDR3, taken from reference TRBV7-9 and TRBJ2-1): DTGVSQNPRHKITKRGQNVTFRCDPISEHNRLYWYRQTLGQGPEFLTYFQNEAQLEKSRLLSDRFSAERPKGSFSTLEIQRTEQGDSAMYLCASQRVGYFYNEQFFGPGTRLTVL.

This clonotype was found once. The chain is built from TRBV3-1 and TRBJ2-1; 7 bases fit TRBD2. The germline V gene encodes CDR1 LGHDT and CDR2 YNNKEL (reference sequence). This CDR3 has 17 residues. The V gene end was trimmed by 0 bases and the J gene end by 4 bases; junction bases not matched to a gene: 9. CDR3 coding DNA: TGTGCCAGCAGCCAAGATTCGGCTAGCGGTTTTTACAATGAGCAGTTCTTC. Its protein is CASSQDSASGFYNEQFF.

V is TRBV5-1 and J is TRBJ2-1; 14 bases agree with TRBD2. This CDR3 spans 16 amino acids. Germline values: CDR1 SGHRS, CDR2 YFSETQ. The trim removed 4 bases at V and 6 bases at J, leaving 6 bases unmatched. As DNA, the CDR3 is TGCGCCAGCAGCACGGGGACTAGCGGGGGCATCAATGAGCAGTTCTTC. Its translation is CASSTGTSGGINEQFF.

This clonotype was counted a few times. J is TRBJ2-1 and V is TRBV14; D call uncertain. V lost 4 bases to trimming and J lost 0 bases, with 19 bases between them. Germline values: CDR1 SGHDN, CDR2 FVKESK. CDR3 length: 18 amino acids. CDR3 region: CASSRHPSFPSSYNEQFF. The CDR3 bases are TGTGCCAGCAGCCGACACCCTAGTTTTCCAAGCTCCTACAATGAGCAGTTCTTC.

This chain uses TRBV10-3 with TRBJ2-2; possibly TRBD1 or TRBD2 for D (5 bases each). Germline loops: CDR1 ENHRY, CDR2 SYGVKD. There are 16 residues in the CDR3. Trimming removed 7 bases at V and 1 base at J, with 16 bases between. The CDR3, as DNA: TGTGCCATCAAGCAGACCGGGACGGAGAACACCGGGGAGCTGTTTTTT. Residues: CAIKQTGTENTGELFF.

The chain uses TRBV6-1 and TRBJ2-1; 9 bases fit TRBD1. Looked up from germline, CDR1 is MNHNS and CDR2 is SASEGT. There are 15 residues in the CDR3. With 6 bases clipped from V and 10 bases from J, the junction kept 13 bases outside the gene matches. Here the CDR3 reads CASRSSGQGLYEQFF. The CDR3 nucleotides read TGTGCCAGCAGAAGTTCGGGACAGGGACTATACGAGCAGTTCTTC.

This clonotype was counted only a few times. The genes are TRBV2 and TRBJ2-5; possible D gene TRBD2, 7 bases. CDR3 size: 17 residues. Per the germline V gene, CDR1 is SNHLY and CDR2 is FYNNEI. Trimming left V 7 bases short and J 2 bases short, with 23 bases between. CDR3 sequence reads: CASTRGPGGSVQETQYF. CDR3 DNA: TGTGCCAGCACCAGGGGTCCGGGGGGCTCTGTACAAGAGACCCAGTACTTC.